These 14 T cell receptor beta chains originate from one sample sequenced in a study of blood T cell repertoires in COVID-19. The method was immunoSEQ multiplex PCR; TCRdb's version includes in-frame clones alone and lacks a portion of them. The data show approximately 150,000 clones, more than 70% seen once. The source material was peripheral blood. The source is a human donor in a cohort sampled during active COVID-19.

V usage is TRBV5-1 and J usage is TRBJ1-1, with D perhaps TRBD1 (5 bases). Trimming removed 4 bases from V and 1 base from J, with 11 bases in between. The germline V gene has CDR1 SGHRS and CDR2 YFSETQ. The CDR3 totals 14 residues. CDR3 in amino acids: CASSPLRGNTEAFF. As DNA, the CDR3 is TGCGCCAGCAGCCCCCTAAGGGGGAACACTGAAGCTTTCTTT.

The CDR3 spells CASSLSRNTEAFF. In DNA, the CDR3 is TGCGCCAGCAGCCTAAGTCGAAACACTGAAGCTTTCTTT. V gene TRBV5-1 combines with J gene TRBJ1-1; D gene uncertain. CDR1 is SGHRS and CDR2 is YFSETQ in the germline V gene. The CDR3 has 13 amino acids. Trimming cost V 4 bases and J 2 bases, with 9 bases left between them.

The chain combines TRBV5-1 with TRBJ2-1; tentatively, D is TRBD1 (6 bases). Germline loops: CDR1 SGHRS, CDR2 YFSETQ. Trimming left V 1 base short and J 5 bases short, with 7 bases between. The CDR3 extends over 13 amino acids. CDR3 residues: CASSLPGDNEQFF. The CDR3 DNA sequence: TGCGCCAGCAGCTTGCCAGGGGACAATGAGCAGTTCTTC.

The chain links TRBV5-1 to TRBJ2-1; D is perhaps TRBD1 (5 bases). V was shortened by 1 base and J by 1 base, with 15 bases between the two germline ends. The CDR3 is made up of 17 amino acids. Looked up from germline, CDR1 is SGHRS and CDR2 is YFSETQ. CDR3 amino acids: CASSLIQGTNSYNEQFF. The CDR3 DNA sequence: TGCGCCAGCAGCTTGATCCAGGGAACGAATTCCTACAATGAGCAGTTCTTC.

The CDR3 DNA sequence: TGTGCCAGCATCCGGACCGGGGAATTGAATTCACCCCTCCACTTT. Protein product: CASIRTGELNSPLHF. The chain links TRBV5-6 to TRBJ1-6; D remains ambiguous. Germline CDR1 SGHDT, CDR2 YYEEEE. V dropped 6 bases and J dropped 7 bases, with 17 bases sitting between them. CDR3 length: 15 amino acids.

The chain links TRBV12-3 or TRBV12-4 to TRBJ1-2, with D hard to call. Trimming removed 5 bases from V and 3 bases from J, with 7 bases in between. CDR3 length: 12 amino acids. CDR3 DNA sequence: TGTGCCAGCAGTATAGGGCACTATGGCTACACCTTC. It codes for CASSIGHYGYTF.

The CDR3 DNA reads TGTGCCACCAGCAGAGGTCCGGCCGGGAGCTCCTACGAGCAGTACTTC. Its translation: CATSRGPAGSSYEQYF. V gene TRBV15 combines with J gene TRBJ2-7, with D possibly being TRBD2 (6 bases). The CDR3 extends over 16 amino acids. Germline assignment: CDR1 LNHNV and CDR2 YYDKDF (reference sequence). Trimming took 1 base from V and 0 from J, leaving 13 bases between them. Looking up the rest from reference TRBV15 and TRBJ2-7 gives the full variable domain: DAMVIQNPRYQVTQFGKPVTLSCSQTLNHNVMYWYQQKSSQAPKLLFHYYDKDFNNEADTPDNFQSRRPNTSFCFLDIRSPGLGDTAMYLCATSRGPAGSSYEQYFGPGTRLTVT.

The chain is built from TRBV7-2 and TRBJ2-3; 8 bases map to TRBD2. Germline values: CDR1 SGHTA, CDR2 FQGNSA. The junction had 3 bases not matched to a gene; V was cut back by 7 bases and J by 0 bases. CDR3 length: 14 residues. CDR3 loop: CASKPGGSTDTQYF. The CDR3 DNA sequence: TGTGCCAGCAAACCGGGGGGGAGCACAGATACGCAGTATTTT.

CDR3 nucleotide sequence: TGCGCCAGCAGCTCCAATGACCAGGGTTGGACAGATACGCAGTATTTT. This codes for CASSSNDQGWTDTQYF. The chain is built from TRBV5-1 and TRBJ2-3; D is possibly TRBD1 (5 bases). V dropped 3 bases and J dropped 3 bases, with 17 bases sitting between them. This CDR3 spans 16 amino acids. Germline V gives CDR1 SGHRS, CDR2 YFSETQ.

The chain links TRBV6-5 to TRBJ2-1, with 15 bases that match TRBD2. The CDR3 length is 15 residues. Trimming removed 8 bases from V and 8 bases from J; junction bases left unmatched: 7. Germline CDR1 MNHEY, CDR2 SVGAGI. The CDR3 bases are TGTGCCAGCGGCGGACTAGCGGGGGGGACCGATGAGCAGTTCTTC. This encodes CASGGLAGGTDEQFF.

This chain uses TRBV5-8 with TRBJ1-2; D is possibly TRBD1 (5 bases). The CDR3 is 12 amino acids. Germline lookup yields CDR1 SGHTS and CDR2 YDEGEE. Trimming took 3 bases from V and 5 from J, leaving 8 bases between them. CDR3 nucleotides: TGTGCCAGCAGCTCGACAGCTTATGGCTACACCTTC. Amino acids: CASSSTAYGYTF.

The chain links TRBV6-2 or TRBV6-3 to TRBJ1-1; tentative D call: TRBD1 (5 bases). Germline CDR1 MNHEY, CDR2 SVGEGT. The CDR3 sequence is 16 residues long. The V end was cut by 6 bases, the J end by 2 bases, with 19 bases between. DNA for the CDR3: TGTGCCAGCAGCTTTGATCAAGGGGTCCCCAACACTGAAGCTTTCTTT. It is translated as CASSFDQGVPNTEAFF.

This sequence joins TRBV19 and TRBJ1-5, with D unresolved. The CDR3 sequence is 19 residues long. V was clipped by 5 bases and J by 2 bases, with 25 bases between them. Germline V gives CDR1 LNHDA, CDR2 SQIVND (reference sequence). CDR3 amino acids: CASSAHGRTGDIGNQPQHF. In DNA form, the CDR3 reads TGTGCCAGTAGTGCCCATGGACGGACTGGGGATATTGGCAATCAGCCCCAGCATTTT.

The chain recombines TRBV6-1 with TRBJ2-7; unclear D gene. The germline V gene encodes CDR1 MNHNS and CDR2 SASEGT. CDR3 length: 11 residues. The ends were cut back, 2 bases at V and 5 bases at J, with 4 bases in the middle. CDR3: CASSEIDEQYF. CDR3 nucleotides: TGTGCCAGCAGTGAAATAGACGAGCAGTACTTC.